What follows describes a single TCR beta chain. The target antigen is unknown. This specimen comes from a study of cytomegalovirus exposure and HLA in healthy donors. Study-wide results and caveats: Associated with cytomegalovirus, according to the listing, were around 160 TCR beta chains.

This CDR3 has 16 residues. CDR1 is SNHLY and CDR2 is FYNNEI in the germline V gene. Between the trimmed V and J ends, which lost 6 bases and 6 bases, there was a span of 21 bases. The PCR made use of 60 Vbeta and 13 Jbeta primers. Assay: immunoSEQ multiplex PCR; the TCRdb copy retains only in-frame clones and omits some. Of around 110,000 clones in the sample, around 85% were seen once. V usage is TRBV2 and J usage is TRBJ1-3; D ambiguous. Sequenced: PBMCs. This receptor was identified in a man aged 55 to 70 in good health and CMV-seronegative. The CDR3 here is CASRPSRHWEANTIYF. The CDR3 DNA is TGTGCCAGCAGGCCCTCACGACACTGGGAGGCAAACACCATATATTTT.